These 32 T cell receptor beta chains were all obtained from the same sample, sequenced in a study of T cell responses to AZD1222 COVID-19 vaccine. Clones were sequenced by immunoSEQ multiplex PCR, and TCRdb holds only the in-frame ones, with some missing. The sample lists 140,000 to 150,000 clones; approximately 85% were seen once. The sequencing used peripheral blood, collected on day 0 of MenACWY control vaccination. These receptors all stem from an adult in good health.

V and J are TRBV18 and TRBJ2-7, with D tentatively TRBD1 or TRBD2 (6 bases each). The V end was cut by 4 bases, the J end by 6 bases, with 16 bases between. Germline CDR1 reads KGHSH; CDR2 reads LQKENI. CDR3 length: 14 residues. The CDR3 nucleotides read TGTGCCAGCTCACAGTCGGGGGCGGGACGCGAGCAGTACTTC. It is translated as CASSQSGAGREQYF.

V is TRBV7-6 and J is TRBJ1-1; a weak D match, TRBD1 (5 bases). V was cut by 5 bases and J by 3 bases, with 10 bases left in between. The CDR3 consists of 13 residues. Germline assignment: CDR1 SGHVS and CDR2 FNYEAQ. The CDR3 coding sequence is TGTGCCAGCAGCGACAGAGGAGACACTGAAGCTTTCTTT. Translation gives CASSDRGDTEAFF.

CDR3 DNA: TGTGCCAGCTCACCCTTCGGGACAGCCCCGCACTCAACAATTTCCTACGAGCAGTACTTC. This codes for CASSPFGTAPHSTISYEQYF. The genes are TRBV18 and TRBJ2-7; 7 positions match TRBD1. CDR3 size: 20 residues. J was trimmed by 1 base and V by 3 bases; bases with no gene match: 21. The V gene's germline CDR1 is KGHSH and CDR2 LQKENI.

The chain uses TRBV2 and TRBJ2-5; D gene unclear. Trimming stripped 2 bases from V and 5 bases from J, with 9 bases between. Germline CDR1 is SNHLY and CDR2 is FYNNEI. The CDR3 is 13 residues long. This CDR3 is CASSEWQKETQYF. CDR3 sequence (DNA): TGTGCCAGCAGTGAATGGCAAAAGGAGACCCAGTACTTC.

The chain is built from TRBV24-1 and TRBJ2-3, with TRBD1 matching over 8 bases. Germline V gives CDR1 KGHDR, CDR2 SFDVKD. This CDR3 region has 16 residues. Losses at the gene ends were 3 bases for V and 1 base for J; bases not matched to a gene: 5. CDR3 amino acids: CATSDPGTGGTDTQYF. The CDR3 nucleotides read TGTGCCACCAGTGATCCGGGGACAGGCGGCACAGATACGCAGTATTTT.

The chain carries TRBV30 and TRBJ1-5; D is possibly TRBD1 (6 bases). The CDR3 runs to 13 residues. Deletions cut 3 bases from V and 5 bases from J, with 11 bases between. Per germline, CDR1 GTSNPN and CDR2 SVGIG (reference sequence). CDR3 protein: CAWSRGGDQPQHF. The CDR3, as DNA: TGTGCCTGGAGCCGAGGGGGAGATCAGCCCCAGCATTTT.

The chain uses TRBV19 and TRBJ1-5; the D is unclear. The V end was cut by 4 bases, the J end by 4 bases, with 17 bases between. The V gene's germline CDR1 is LNHDA and CDR2 SQIVND (reference sequence). The CDR3 has 16 residues. The CDR3 here is CASSKGPVDPNQPQHF. The CDR3 DNA reads as TGTGCCAGTAGTAAGGGCCCCGTAGATCCGAATCAGCCCCAGCATTTT.

This clone occurred once. The chain links TRBV6-5 to TRBJ2-5, with no clear D. This CDR3 has 15 residues. Trimming removed 0 bases from V and 2 bases from J, with 10 bases in between. Germline CDR1 is MNHEY and CDR2 is SVGAGI. The CDR3 DNA reads TGTGCCAGCAGTTACTCGAGGAATGGGCAAGAGACCCAGTACTTC. Amino acids: CASSYSRNGQETQYF.

This clone is a singleton in its sample. V is TRBV7-9 and J is TRBJ2-5; unclear D gene. The CDR3 spans 14 residues. Germline V CDR1 and CDR2: SEHNR, FQNEAQ (reference sequence). Trimming cost V 4 bases and J 5 bases, with 14 bases left between them. The CDR3 loop reads CASSSGHGMETQYF. The CDR3 region has the DNA TGTGCCAGCAGCTCTGGGCATGGGATGGAGACCCAGTACTTC.

The CDR3 DNA follows: TGTGCCAGCAGTTCACAGGGGGCGGGAGGCTACACCTTC. It translates to CASSSQGAGGYTF. V and J are TRBV28 and TRBJ1-2; TRBD1 matches 9 bases. The ends lost 4 bases at V and 8 bases at J; junction bases unmatched: 5. CDR1 MDHEN and CDR2 SYDVKM come from the germline V gene. This CDR3 is built from 13 residues.

This chain uses TRBV5-1 with TRBJ1-3; TRBD1 matches 8 bases. Trimming cost V 0 bases and J 4 bases; bases outside gene matches: 6. The CDR3 loop spans 16 amino acids. In germline, CDR1 is SGHRS, CDR2 YFSETQ. The DNA of the CDR3 is TGCGCCAGCAGCTTGGGGACAGGGCAGATAGGAAACACCATATATTTT. This codes for CASSLGTGQIGNTIYF.

The rearrangement uses TRBV7-8 and TRBJ2-2; no firm D call. Deletions cut 5 bases from V and 6 bases from J, with 7 bases between. From germline, CDR1 is SGHVS and CDR2 FQNEAQ. This CDR3 contains 12 residues. CDR3 nucleotides: TGTGCCAGCAGCATGTTCGCCGGGGAGCTGTTTTTT. Translation: CASSMFAGELFF.

The chain recombines TRBV5-4 with TRBJ1-2; no firm D call. This CDR3 region has 13 residues. V gave up 10 bases and J gave up 2 bases, with 15 bases separating them. CDR1 is SGHNT and CDR2 is YYREEE in the germline V gene (reference sequence). The DNA of the CDR3 is TGTGCCGATAAACCTCGAGTGAACTATGGCTACACCTTC. As protein: CADKPRVNYGYTF.

The CDR3 region has the DNA TGTGCCAGTAGTTCGACAGGGTTCACTGAAGCTTTCTTT. This encodes CASSSTGFTEAFF. The V gene is TRBV19, the J gene TRBJ1-1; the match to TRBD1 covers 7 bases. The CDR3 is 13 amino acids. The junction had 4 bases not matched to a gene; V was cut back by 5 bases and J by 4 bases. Germline loops: CDR1 LNHDA, CDR2 SQIVND (reference sequence).

The chain combines TRBV6-5 with TRBJ2-3, with a weak D call TRBD1 (6 bases). The CDR3 runs 15 residues. Germline CDR1 MNHEY, CDR2 SVGAGI. V shed 7 bases and J shed 3 bases, with 17 bases lying between them. The CDR3 reads CASMKDGRGTDTQYF. The CDR3 DNA reads TGTGCCAGCATGAAGGATGGCAGGGGTACAGATACGCAGTATTTT.

V is TRBV19 and J is TRBJ2-3, with 7 bases lining up with TRBD2. The CDR3 runs to 14 residues. Germline CDR1 and CDR2: LNHDA and SQIVND (reference sequence). The ends lost 3 bases at V and 4 bases at J; junction bases unmatched: 4. The CDR3 reads CASSIGLAADTQYF. Written as DNA, the CDR3 is TGTGCCAGTAGTATTGGGCTAGCGGCAGATACGCAGTATTTT.

This chain links TRBV7-8 with TRBJ2-2, with D tentatively TRBD1 (5 bases). Germline V gene sequence: CDR1 SGHVS, CDR2 FQNEAQ. V was trimmed by 3 bases and J by 0 bases, leaving 20 bases between them. This CDR3 has 19 residues. CDR3 region: CASSFRYFADSTNTGELFF. CDR3 bases: TGTGCCAGCAGCTTCCGATATTTCGCCGACAGTACGAACACCGGGGAGCTGTTTTTT.

This chain links TRBV20-1 with TRBJ2-3; no definite D call. The CDR3 consists of 11 residues. The ends were cut back, 3 bases at V and 5 bases at J, with 6 bases in the middle. Germline lookup yields CDR1 DFQATT and CDR2 SNEGSKA (reference sequence). CDR3 nucleotides: TGCAGTGCTAGTAGGAAAGATACGCAGTATTTT. Amino acid sequence: CSASRKDTQYF.

The gene calls are TRBV11-3 and TRBJ2-1, with D unresolved. V was trimmed by 1 base and J by 10 bases, leaving 5 bases between them. This CDR3 contains 11 residues. Germline CDR1 reads SGHNT; CDR2 reads YENEEA. The CDR3 DNA reads TGTGCCAGCAGCTTAGCCGGAGAGCAGTTCTTC. Amino acid sequence: CASSLAGEQFF.

This clone has a handful of counts. The gene calls are TRBV21-1 and TRBJ2-3. TRBV21-1 is a pseudogene locus. The CDR3 sequence is 15 residues long. In DNA, the CDR3 is TGTGCCAGCAGCAAAGCCGCCAAGGGTACAGATACGCAGTATTTT. It yields the protein CASSKAAKGTDTQYF.

This sequence joins TRBV2 and TRBJ1-2; D remains unclear. The length of the CDR3 is 14 residues. The ends were cut back, 7 bases at V and 3 bases at J, with 15 bases in the middle. CDR1 is SNHLY, CDR2 FYNNEI, per germline. CDR3 residues: CASTRGILDYGYTF. The CDR3 DNA sequence: TGTGCCAGCACCAGAGGAATTCTTGACTATGGCTACACCTTC.

This clone was seen a single time. This sequence joins TRBV19 and TRBJ2-3; weak D call: TRBD1 (6 bases). This CDR3 has 14 residues. The germline V and J ends were trimmed by 3 bases and 2 bases, with 9 bases remaining between them. Germline V lookup: CDR1 LNHDA, CDR2 SQIVND (reference sequence). This CDR3 reads CASSMRTDTDTQYF. CDR3 DNA sequence: TGTGCCAGTAGTATGCGGACAGACACAGATACGCAGTATTTT.

V usage is TRBV11-2 and J usage is TRBJ2-3; TRBD2 matches 9 bases. With 5 bases clipped from V and 8 bases from J, the junction kept 11 bases outside the gene matches. The CDR3 is 15 amino acids. Germline CDR1 is SGHAT and CDR2 is FQNNGV. The CDR3 is CASSLEAGGPSTQYF. CDR3 bases: TGTGCCAGCAGCCTTGAGGCGGGGGGGCCTTCTACGCAGTATTTT.

V gene TRBV28 combines with J gene TRBJ1-6; possibly TRBD1 for D (6 bases). V gave up 5 bases and J gave up 7 bases, with 12 bases separating them. This CDR3 has 14 amino acids. From germline, CDR1 is MDHEN and CDR2 SYDVKM. The DNA of the CDR3 is TGTGCCAGCAGTCCCTGGACAGACAATTCACCCCTCCACTTT. Protein: CASSPWTDNSPLHF. The whole variable domain, remainder taken from reference TRBV28 and TRBJ1-6, is DVKVTQSSRYLVKRTGEKVFLECVQDMDHENMFWYRQDPGLGLRLIYFSYDVKMKEKGDIPEGYSVSREKKERFSLILESASTNQTSMYLCASSPWTDNSPLHFGNGTRLTVT.

V is TRBV7-2 and J is TRBJ2-5; TRBD1 aligns across 8 bases. This CDR3 region has 18 residues. V lost 5 bases to trimming and J lost 0 bases; unmatched junction nucleotides: 14. Germline-derived CDR1 and CDR2 are SGHTA and FQGNSA. DNA of the CDR3: TGTGCCAGCAGCGTAGAGGGCAGGGGGCCTTCTTACCAAGAGACCCAGTACTTC. Translation: CASSVEGRGPSYQETQYF.

This rearrangement joins TRBV25-1 to TRBJ1-1; D remains ambiguous. The CDR3 has 13 amino acids. Trimming removed 6 bases from V and 1 base from J, with 9 bases in between. Germline V gene lookup returns CDR1 MGHDK and CDR2 SYGVNS. Here the CDR3 reads CASRGYGNTEAFF. The CDR3 bases are TGTGCCAGCAGAGGTTACGGGAACACTGAAGCTTTCTTT.

The sample holds a few counts of this clone. V gene TRBV19 combines with J gene TRBJ1-5, with 7 bases identical to TRBD1. The CDR3 totals 14 residues. Trimming removed 11 bases from V and 3 bases from J; junction bases left unmatched: 10. The germline CDR1 and CDR2 sequences are LNHDA and SQIVND (reference sequence). In nucleotides, the CDR3 is TGTGCCTCGTCACCCGGACAGGTCAATCAGCCCCAGCATTTT. It translates to CASSPGQVNQPQHF.

V gene TRBV27 combines with J gene TRBJ1-6; perhaps TRBD1 as D (6 bases). Germline-derived CDR1 and CDR2 are MNHEY and SMNVEV (reference sequence). V was cut by 5 bases and J by 10 bases, with 18 bases left in between. This CDR3 has 15 amino acids. The CDR3 sequence: CASSQRGGGTSPLHF. The CDR3 DNA follows: TGTGCCAGCAGTCAGCGAGGGGGAGGGACCTCACCCCTCCACTTT.

The rearrangement joins TRBV6-6 to TRBJ1-1; TRBD1 is a possible D gene (5 bases). The CDR3 loop spans 14 amino acids. V dropped 0 bases and J dropped 3 bases, with 8 bases sitting between them. Germline V gene data show CDR1 as MNHNY and CDR2 as SVGAGI (reference sequence). DNA of the CDR3: TGTGCCAGCAGTTACTCGACAGCCGACACTGAAGCTTTCTTT. Translated, it gives CASSYSTADTEAFF.

This clone was seen just once. The chain uses TRBV5-5 and TRBJ2-1; no reliable D call. V shed 1 base and J shed 0 bases, with 14 bases lying between them. CDR1 is SGHKS, CDR2 YYEKEE, per germline (reference sequence). The length of the CDR3 is 17 residues. The CDR3 loop is CASSLLGGWSSYNEQFF. The CDR3 DNA follows: TGTGCCAGCAGCTTGTTGGGCGGTTGGAGCTCCTACAATGAGCAGTTCTTC.

The V call is TRBV6-5, the J call TRBJ1-2; D unclear. The CDR3 covers 12 residues. Germline assignment: CDR1 MNHEY and CDR2 SVGAGI. V shed 6 bases and J shed 5 bases, with 10 bases lying between them. The CDR3 DNA is TGTGCCAGCAGCGACACGGGATATGGCTACACCTTC. Translated, it gives CASSDTGYGYTF.

This sequence joins TRBV2 and TRBJ2-4, with D unclear. The length of the CDR3 is 15 residues. Trimming left V 4 bases short and J 7 bases short, with 17 bases between. CDR1 and CDR2 (germline): SNHLY, FYNNEI. The CDR3 region has the DNA TGTGCCAGCAGTGGGACCCCTGCTTCACACAACATTCAGTACTTC. Its protein is CASSGTPASHNIQYF.